This TCR beta chain was profiled in a study of blood T cells in healthy people across ages. V gave up 3 bases and J gave up 0 bases; unmatched junction bases: 5. Germline-derived CDR1 and CDR2 are PRHDT and FYEKMQ (reference sequence). This CDR3 contains 17 residues. Staff drew roughly 10 milliliters of peripheral blood from each donor. As concerns this clonotype: Its target is not known.

Primers used in a second PCR of roughly 6 to 11 cycles were a sample-barcoded 5' primer and a J-beta primer mix. A tag from a template-switch adaptor with 12 random nucleotides marked each cDNA molecule. Each CDR3 protein is one row after TCRdb ran MiXCR on the 5' RACE reads. This sample yields some 730,000 distinct CDR3 sequences, of which about a fifth are seen a single time; around 21% belongs to the top ten. Findings and limits, study-wide: TCR beta diversity was tightly associated with the proportion of naive T cells.

Sequencing input: blood. This receptor was taken from a man aged 70-80 years in good health. The chain carries TRBV13 and TRBJ2-6, with 7 bases that match TRBD1. The CDR3 loop reads CASSLFRGYSGANVLTF. The CDR3 DNA reads as TGTGCCAGCAGCTTGTTCAGGGGGTACTCTGGGGCCAACGTCCTGACTTTC.